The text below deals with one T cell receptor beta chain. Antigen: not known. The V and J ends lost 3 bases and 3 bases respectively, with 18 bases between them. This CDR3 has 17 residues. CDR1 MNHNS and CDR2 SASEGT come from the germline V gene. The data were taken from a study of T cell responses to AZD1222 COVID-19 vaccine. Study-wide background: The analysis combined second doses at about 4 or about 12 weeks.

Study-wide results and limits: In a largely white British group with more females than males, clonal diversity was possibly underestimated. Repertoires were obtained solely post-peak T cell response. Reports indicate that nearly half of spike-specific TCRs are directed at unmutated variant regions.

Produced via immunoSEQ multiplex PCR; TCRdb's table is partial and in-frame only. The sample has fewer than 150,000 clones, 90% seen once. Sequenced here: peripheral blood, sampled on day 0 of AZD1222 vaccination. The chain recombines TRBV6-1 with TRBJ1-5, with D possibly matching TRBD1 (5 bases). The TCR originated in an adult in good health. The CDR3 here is CASSDPGGGWVNQPQHF. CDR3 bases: TGTGCCAGCAGTGACCCGGGGGGAGGTTGGGTCAATCAGCCCCAGCATTTT.